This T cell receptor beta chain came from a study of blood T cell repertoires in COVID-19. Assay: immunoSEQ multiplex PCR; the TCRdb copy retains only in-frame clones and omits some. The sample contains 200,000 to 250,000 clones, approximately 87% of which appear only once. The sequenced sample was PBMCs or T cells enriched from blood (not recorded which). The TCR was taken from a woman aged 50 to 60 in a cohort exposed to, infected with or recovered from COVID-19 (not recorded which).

CDR3 DNA sequence: TGTGCCAGCAGTCCAAACAGGGATGATGAGCAGTTCTTC. It is translated as CASSPNRDDEQFF. This rearrangement joins TRBV6-2 or TRBV6-3 to TRBJ2-1; D is perhaps TRBD1 (6 bases). V lost 5 bases to trimming and J lost 8 bases, with 13 bases between them. The CDR3 is 13 residues long. Germline V gene lookup returns CDR1 MNHEY and CDR2 SVGEGT.